This record covers a single T cell receptor (beta chain). Its specificity is unknown. This sample was included in a study of T cell repertoires in cytomegalovirus infection. For the study at large: Public TCR beta signatures were indicative of both CMV infection and a matching HLA type. Study outcomes and limitations: Dominant in the ex vivo response were TCR beta clonotypes restricted by HLA-C and specific for CMV. Pooled public TCR beta family frequency picked out CMV carriers with the relevant HLA.

CDR3 length: 13 amino acids. V was trimmed by 3 bases and J by 4 bases, leaving 8 bases between them. CDR1 is LGHNA and CDR2 is YNFKEQ in the germline V gene. TCRdb re-called the reads with MiXCR, one entry per CDR3 protein. The sample has around 490,000 distinct CDR3 sequences, less than 30% seen once. The rearrangement joins TRBV4-2 to TRBJ2-3, with no clear D. The sequenced material came from PBMCs. The TCR originated in a human donor in good health (CMV status not recorded). Some clones in this sample may be carry-over from other donors' samples. The CDR3 coding sequence is TGTGCCAGCAGCCATACCGCCCCAGATACGCAGTATTTT. Its translation: CASSHTAPDTQYF.